The rows below give T cell receptor beta chains drawn from one sample of a study of cytomegalovirus exposure and HLA in healthy donors. Only in-frame clones appear in the TCRdb table, and some are missing; sequencing was by immunoSEQ multiplex PCR. Of some 180,000 clones in the sample, around 70% are singletons; the top ten hold 2.9%. The material sequenced was PBMCs. These receptors all stem from a male donor in good health and CMV-seronegative. CDR3s include the opening cysteine and the closing phenylalanine or tryptophan.

v_gene: TRBV7-7; j_gene: TRBJ2-1; CDR3aa: CASSFGQGAYEQFF
v_gene: TRBV7-9; j_gene: TRBJ2-7; CDR3aa: CASATGTGKHEQYF
v_gene: TRBV20-1; j_gene: TRBJ1-2; CDR3aa: CSASNGYGYTF
v_gene: TRBV5-6; j_gene: TRBJ2-7; CDR3aa: CASSSGYSVGEQYF
v_gene: TRBV9; j_gene: TRBJ2-2; CDR3aa: CASRGVYGRELFF
v_gene: TRBV7-9; j_gene: TRBJ1-2; CDR3aa: CASSPTGGNYGYTF
v_gene: TRBV7-9; j_gene: TRBJ2-3; CDR3aa: CASSLGADTQYF
v_gene: TRBV9; j_gene: TRBJ1-3; CDR3aa: CASSETFQNTIYF
v_gene: TRBV15; j_gene: TRBJ1-5; CDR3aa: CATRSLGAPRPQHF
v_gene: TRBV11-2; j_gene: TRBJ1-1; CDR3aa: CASSLSAGTLNTEAFF
v_gene: TRBV6-6; j_gene: TRBJ1-5; CDR3aa: CASSRDRGSNQPQHF
v_gene: TRBV10-3; j_gene: TRBJ1-2; CDR3aa: CAISESGTGVRGYTF
v_gene: TRBV5-1; j_gene: TRBJ2-1; CDR3aa: CASSLGLAGGGSIEQFF
v_gene: TRBV30; j_gene: TRBJ1-2; CDR3aa: CAWIVPDRVSYGYTF
v_gene: TRBV4-2; j_gene: TRBJ1-2; CDR3aa: CASSQGGWDRALYGYTF
v_gene: TRBV29-1; j_gene: TRBJ1-1; CDR3aa: CSVQTGNTEAFF
v_gene: TRBV9; j_gene: TRBJ2-7; CDR3aa: CASSAQTGFHYEQYF
v_gene: TRBV28; j_gene: TRBJ2-7; CDR3aa: CASSLFRGTYEQYF
v_gene: TRBV6-5; j_gene: TRBJ1-1; CDR3aa: CASSYPTGQGAFF
v_gene: TRBV5-1; j_gene: TRBJ2-3; CDR3aa: CASSLGGGTDTQYF
v_gene: TRBV7-8; j_gene: TRBJ2-7; CDR3aa: CASSLVPRGYEQYF
v_gene: TRBV6-6; j_gene: TRBJ1-2; CDR3aa: CASRGGRRAMYRGYTF
v_gene: TRBV19; j_gene: .; CDR3aa: CASSSGRSYEQYF
v_gene: TRBV6-4; j_gene: TRBJ2-3; CDR3aa: CASSPSGTRVPAQYF
v_gene: TRBV7-6; j_gene: TRBJ2-5; CDR3aa: CASSSRPYETQYF
v_gene: TRBV10-3; j_gene: TRBJ1-2; CDR3aa: CATGGWSGYTF
v_gene: TRBV9; j_gene: TRBJ2-1; CDR3aa: CASSPFGTAYNEQFF
v_gene: TRBV29-1; j_gene: TRBJ2-1; CDR3aa: CSVEEGGLAEFF
v_gene: TRBV6-5; j_gene: TRBJ1-1; CDR3aa: CASSSGQGRSETEAFF
v_gene: TRBV4-2; j_gene: TRBJ1-5; CDR3aa: CASSQHPGQGSDQPQHF
v_gene: TRBV15; j_gene: TRBJ1-6; CDR3aa: CATSRDRKQGSDSPLHF
v_gene: TRBV27; j_gene: TRBJ2-1; CDR3aa: CASSSGSQKQFF
v_gene: TRBV15; j_gene: TRBJ2-1; CDR3aa: CATSLRTGGNEQFF
v_gene: TRBV6-6; j_gene: TRBJ2-3; CDR3aa: CASSYRRGMDTQYF
v_gene: TRBV4-3; j_gene: TRBJ2-7; CDR3aa: CASSQDAGPRSYEQYF
v_gene: TRBV18; j_gene: TRBJ1-1; CDR3aa: CASSAGGYTEAFF
v_gene: TRBV6-5; j_gene: TRBJ1-2; CDR3aa: CASSYSFRGYGYTF
v_gene: TRBV28; j_gene: TRBJ2-7; CDR3aa: CASSLAASGTFYEQYF
v_gene: TRBV6-6; j_gene: TRBJ2-7; CDR3aa: CASSYSGQTYEQYF
v_gene: TRBV6-1; j_gene: TRBJ1-5; CDR3aa: CASRGDRVGNQPQHF
v_gene: TRBV4-1; j_gene: TRBJ1-6; CDR3aa: CASSHHHGRTEDSPLHF
v_gene: TRBV5-1; j_gene: TRBJ2-1; CDR3aa: CASSPGQGFTYNEQFF
v_gene: TRBV25-1; j_gene: TRBJ1-6; CDR3aa: CASSESGSGWSPLHF
v_gene: TRBV7-8; j_gene: TRBJ1-6; CDR3aa: CASSLRQVQYSPLHF
v_gene: TRBV6-5; j_gene: TRBJ2-1; CDR3aa: CASRTGGASNNEQFF
v_gene: TRBV6-6; j_gene: TRBJ2-7; CDR3aa: CASSTGGSYEQYF
v_gene: TRBV20-1; j_gene: TRBJ1-1; CDR3aa: CSASTEKAFF
v_gene: TRBV5-6; j_gene: TRBJ1-3; CDR3aa: CASSLVAGNTIYF
v_gene: TRBV30; j_gene: TRBJ1-6; CDR3aa: CAWDRDGSPLHF
v_gene: TRBV4-2; j_gene: TRBJ2-1; CDR3aa: CASSQEAGVIRLEQFF
v_gene: TRBV5-1; j_gene: TRBJ2-7; CDR3aa: CASSREGSPYEQYF
v_gene: TRBV11-3; j_gene: TRBJ2-5; CDR3aa: CASSLDVGEQYF
v_gene: TRBV6-5; j_gene: TRBJ2-2; CDR3aa: CASSSGLAPTGELFF
v_gene: TRBV30; j_gene: TRBJ1-1; CDR3aa: CAWSAGTIVTEAFF
v_gene: TRBV6-5; j_gene: TRBJ1-1; CDR3aa: CASYMNTEAFF
v_gene: TRBV7-3; j_gene: TRBJ2-1; CDR3aa: CASSLRADRPNEQFF
v_gene: TRBV6-6; j_gene: TRBJ1-2; CDR3aa: CASSYSEAVLGYTF
v_gene: TRBV11-2; j_gene: TRBJ2-1; CDR3aa: CASTWGGFHNEQFF
v_gene: TRBV6-4; j_gene: TRBJ2-2; CDR3aa: CAIRGTSGGPNTGELFF
v_gene: TRBV19; j_gene: TRBJ1-1; CDR3aa: CASSNQGSTEAFF